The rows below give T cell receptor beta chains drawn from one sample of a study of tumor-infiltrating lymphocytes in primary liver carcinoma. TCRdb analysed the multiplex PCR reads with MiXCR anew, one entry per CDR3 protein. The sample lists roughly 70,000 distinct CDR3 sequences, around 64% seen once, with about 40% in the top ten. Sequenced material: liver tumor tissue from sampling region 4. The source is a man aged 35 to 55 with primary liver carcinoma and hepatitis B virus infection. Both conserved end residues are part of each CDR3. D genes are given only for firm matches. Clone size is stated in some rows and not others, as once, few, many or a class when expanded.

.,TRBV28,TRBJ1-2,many,TGTGCCAGCAGTATTAGACTCTATGGCTACACCTTC,CASSIRLYGYTF
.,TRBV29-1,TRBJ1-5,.,TGCAGCGTCGTGATTGCGGGAGCATCAGCCCAGCATTTT,CSVVIAGASAQHF
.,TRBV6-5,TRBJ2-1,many,TGTGCCAGCAGCCCTCGGCCCAGCTTTGGTGAGCAGTTCTTC,CASSPRPSFGEQFF
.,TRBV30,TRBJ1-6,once,TGTGCCTGGAGTGATGTAGCGCAGGGTAATTCATCCCTCCACTTT,CAWSDVAQGNSSLHF
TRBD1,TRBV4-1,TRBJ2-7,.,TGCGCCAGCAGTCAAGACTTGGGGACAGGGGCATTCTACGAGCAGTACTTC,CASSQDLGTGAFYEQYF
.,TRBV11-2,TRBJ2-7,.,TGTGCCAGCAGTCCATACGGCTACGAGCAGTACTTC,CASSPYGYEQYF
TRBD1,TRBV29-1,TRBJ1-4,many,TGCAGCGCTGGGACAGGGGGTGCAACTAATGAAAAACTGTTTTTT,CSAGTGGATNEKLFF
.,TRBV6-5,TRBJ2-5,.,TGTTCCAGCAGTTACACTAGCACAGGGGAGACCCAGTACTTC,CSSSYTSTGETQYF
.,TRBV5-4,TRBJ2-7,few,TGTGCCAGTAGCTTGGGGGAAAGTTACGAGCAGTACTTC,CASSLGESYEQYF
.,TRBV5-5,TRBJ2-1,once,TGTGCCAGCAGCCCCGACTGGACTGGTTCCAATGAGCAGTTCTTC,CASSPDWTGSNEQFF
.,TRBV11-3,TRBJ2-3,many,TGTGCCAGCAGCTTCAGGACTAGCACAGATACGCAGTATTTT,CASSFRTSTDTQYF
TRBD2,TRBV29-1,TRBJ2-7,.,TGCAGCGTTGAAGGGGAGCCGACTAGCGGGGACTACGAGCAGTGCTTC,CSVEGEPTSGDYEQCF
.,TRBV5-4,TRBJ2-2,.,TGTGCCAGTAGTCAGGACCGTCAGGCCACCTGGGAGCTGTTTTTT,CASSQDRQATWELFF
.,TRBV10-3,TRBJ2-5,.,TGTGCCACCAGTGACCGGGAGAAGGGGATGGAGACCCAGTGTTTC,CATSDREKGMETQCF
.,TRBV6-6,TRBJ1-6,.,TGTGACAGCAGTACGACATGGGTTTCGCCCCTCCACTTT,CDSSTTWVSPLHF